Detailed here is one T cell receptor beta chain. No cognate antigen has been identified for it. One base away there is no much larger clone; base qualities are not given. The cohort comprised some 700 healthy bone marrow donors. All cohort members were sampled while nominally healthy, although unrecorded immune exposures were likely present. The donor tested CMV seropositive and was one of the 289 seropositive cohort members. Every donor gave a peripheral blood sample, and the peripheral blood mononuclear cells from that sample were used for TCR beta sequencing. Genomic DNA was extracted from the blood cell samples with the Qiagen DNeasy Blood Extraction Kit. The method was the immunoSEQ multiplex PCR assay. For the multiplex PCR, a mixture combining 60 forward primers for TCR Vbeta segments and 13 reverse primers for TCR Jbeta segments was used. The CDR3 region of rearranged TCR beta genes was amplified from genomic DNA by a multiplex PCR assay. Amplified TCR beta libraries were sequenced as 87-base-pair reads on the Illumina HiSeq System. The original methods were these. A later analysis tallied about 77 million unique TCR beta chains across the 610 or so repertoires, and some 10 million of those chains were shared by two or more donors. Raw reads were error-corrected and collapsed into unique sequences with a nearest-neighbor algorithm that merged closely related sequences to remove PCR and sequencing errors. V, D and J gene segments were assigned by aligning CDR3 sequences to IMGT reference sequences. Each retained sequence needed at least a six-nucleotide match to both a V gene segment and a J gene segment. A rearrangement counted as productive if the CDR3 had no stop codons and remained in frame with V and J, and every other rearrangement counted as non-productive. Following IMGT convention, CDR3 was defined as the stretch from the second conserved V-encoded cysteine to the conserved J-encoded phenylalanine. In an earlier analysis of around 540 of the donors, sequences lacking an unambiguous match to a single V gene segment were excluded. An earlier analysis of under 750 of the donors called V segments functional above 56.7% productive rearrangements and segregating when the between-donor standard deviation exceeded 5%. A statistical classification framework was developed to diagnose cytomegalovirus status using the catalog of TCR beta chain sequences. In a later analysis, TCR nucleotide sequences were compared against IMGT/GENE-DB human TR gene sequences so that V and J genes could be assigned. In a later analysis, CDR3 sequences and most-parsimonious VDJ recombination scenarios were assigned using the TCRdist pipeline. In a later analysis, each TCR beta chain was defined by its CDR3 amino acid sequence together with its V-gene family, and reads lacking a unique V-gene family were excluded. A later analysis removed 600 or so highly shared, low-generation-probability nucleotide sequences to deal with suspected cross-contamination and a sequencing artifact. In a later analysis, a clonal expansion index for each public chain was calculated from normalized within-repertoire ranks of inferred template counts. Generation probabilities in a later analysis came from a VDJ recombination model fitted to out-of-frame rearrangements, and those results were checked against IGoR. A later analysis scored TCR-TCR, TCR-HLA and TCR-CMV co-occurrence with hypergeometric tests, applying a repertoire-size bias correction to TCR pairs. False discovery rates were estimated in a later analysis by permuting HLA or CMV assignments 20 times. In a later analysis, co-occurring TCRs were grouped with DBSCAN, and TCRdist sequence similarity was added when clustering was performed within HLA-allele-positive subsets. Repertoires with fewer than 30,000 or more than 120,000 public chains were left out of co-occurrence clustering, as were a handful of repertoires with anomalous nucleotide sharing. What TCRdb holds here is the immuneACCESS table cut down to in-frame rearrangements. Part of the clones is not present; checked against another copy, under half of the missing clones reflect an unresolved V gene, and the others are unexplained. The D gene and trimming were derived from the DNA, and the V and J assignments and clone size from that table. The sample includes about 160,000 clones, with about 80% observed a single time. In total, the top ten clones hold around 0.97% of the sample.

The sample is drawn from a study of cytomegalovirus exposure and HLA in healthy donors listed by TCRdb under 2017. Regarding the research as a whole: According to an earlier analysis of around 600 of the donors, roughly 180 million T cells yielded approximately 120 million unique TCR beta sequences and approximately 300 Gb of sequence data. Around 300 gigabases of sequencing data and approximately 80 million unique TCR sequences were included in an early release covering 550 to 650 HLA-typed donors. Of the roughly 420 genotyped donors, approximately 81% were placed in the genetic ancestry cluster associated with self-reported Caucasian donors. The aim of the study was to test whether cataloging public T cell receptors could identify signatures of past pathogen exposure. Using immunosequencing, the study profiled T cell repertoires from some 670 subjects and related those repertoires to cytomegalovirus serostatus. Along with the approximately 620-subject first cohort, a separate validation cohort of over a hundred different subjects was used. The study combined high-throughput TCR immunosequencing, statistical association of individual TCRs with disease status, and machine learning to predict cytomegalovirus infection status. A later analysis re-analyzed previously published TCR beta repertoires from approximately 670 donors and added high-resolution HLA genotyping to study TCR occurrence patterns. In the later analysis, no new phenotypic data were used to find candidate immune exposures; instead, reliance was placed on TCR beta sequences and their occurrence across donors. An earlier analysis of approximately 580 of the donors used high-throughput TCR beta sequencing to judge whether each TCR beta V gene segment behaved as functional or pseudogenic. Alongside the repertoire data, information on donor age, sex, ethnicity and CMV serostatus was compiled. In a later genetic analysis, genome-wide SNP genotypes for about 65% of the 666 donors were used, and that subset was treated as a discovery cohort. All discovery cohort repertoires had been generated using a single sequencing platform. HLA typing covered class I and class II loci at four-digit resolution. The number of typed donors differed by locus: 629-630 for A, B, C, DRB1 and DQB1; some 500 for DQA1; about 600 for DPA1; and 400 to 480 for DPB1. Four or five DR-DQ haplotypes were treated as single units for association and clustering because of strong linkage in the cohort. Among about 400 genotyped donors of the cohort, an average of about 220,000 unique TCR beta nucleotide sequences was sequenced per donor, of which about 19% were non-productive.

The study at large found these results: In a later analysis, several top co-occurrence clusters were reported to appear linked to parvovirus B19, influenza, CMV and Epstein-Barr virus. Only TCR beta chains were sequenced in this cohort, and the absence of alpha or paired-chain data limited detectable features. The 87-base-pair reads could not distinguish some IMGT-functional V segments, including TRBV6-2 and TRBV6-3, so those segments were excluded. In a later analysis, HLA-associated TCR beta chains showed more clonal expansion and lower generation probabilities than non-associated chains that were equally common. In the study, around 150 TCR beta chains were listed as associated with cytomegalovirus. In both the original and validation cohorts, the classifier was reported to diagnose cytomegalovirus status with high specificity and sensitivity. For the cohort, immune exposure information was limited to CMV serostatus. A further reported finding was that TCR beta sequences accurately predicted the HLA-A and HLA-B alleles for most subjects in the first cohort. A cluster of highly shared sequence variants was judged likely to represent a technical artifact of the sequencing pipeline. A later analysis found that TCR association rates varied across HLA loci, with DRB1 alleles showing the most associated TCRs and HLA-C alleles the fewest. In a later analysis, most CMV-associated TCR beta chains were found to appear HLA-restricted, with HLA associations seemingly driven largely by CMV exposure. A few of the identified cytomegalovirus-associated TCR beta chains were confirmed in vitro to be specific for cytomegalovirus antigens. Because counts were too low, about 18 rarely observed V segments, including chromosome 9 orphons, were left out of the earlier analysis of roughly 600 of the donors. Because HLA typing was missing for some donors at each locus, association tests included only the typed subset. Linkage disequilibrium might explain the correlated functional status among segregating V segments, but an unknown experimental factor could not be ruled out. A later genetic analysis reported fewer N-insertions in productive TCRs among donors in an Asian-associated ancestry cluster than the roughly 720-donor mean. Sequencing depth was assumed to be roughly uniform across donors in the presence/absence analyses, though that assumption may not hold. In an earlier analysis of approximately 590 of the donors, most TCR beta V segments were observed in productive rearrangements about 87% or about 30% of the time, broadly matching IMGT annotations. Assigning TCR associations to individual alleles was difficult when HLA alleles, especially DR and DQ, strongly co-occurred. At a false discovery rate of 0.05, a later analysis linked under 20,000 TCR beta sequences to specific HLA alleles. In a later genetic analysis, a missense DCLRE1C variant was associated with V-gene and J-gene trimming of TCR beta chains, and the association was replicated in an independent cohort. Most TCR sequences were seen in very few donors, while some public TCRs were found in many individuals. According to the authors, the approach could potentially be generalized to other disease states and immunological phenotypes.

The germline V end is reduced by 3 bases and the J end by 7 bases; junction bases left unmatched: 7. The germline V gene supplies CDR1 SGHTS and CDR2 YDEGEE. The CDR3, cysteine through phenylalanine, is 13 amino acids long. The retained sequence is limited to the CDR3, 39 bases, with the frame set at the first base. Sample: PBMCs. This clonotype was obtained from a woman aged 45-65 years in good health and CMV-seropositive. The rearrangement combines TRBV5-8 with TRBJ2-7, with TRBD2 matching 7 junction bases. At the DNA level, the sequence is TGTGCCAGCAGCTCATCACTAGCGCAGGAGCAGTACTTC. This encodes CASSSSLAQEQYF.